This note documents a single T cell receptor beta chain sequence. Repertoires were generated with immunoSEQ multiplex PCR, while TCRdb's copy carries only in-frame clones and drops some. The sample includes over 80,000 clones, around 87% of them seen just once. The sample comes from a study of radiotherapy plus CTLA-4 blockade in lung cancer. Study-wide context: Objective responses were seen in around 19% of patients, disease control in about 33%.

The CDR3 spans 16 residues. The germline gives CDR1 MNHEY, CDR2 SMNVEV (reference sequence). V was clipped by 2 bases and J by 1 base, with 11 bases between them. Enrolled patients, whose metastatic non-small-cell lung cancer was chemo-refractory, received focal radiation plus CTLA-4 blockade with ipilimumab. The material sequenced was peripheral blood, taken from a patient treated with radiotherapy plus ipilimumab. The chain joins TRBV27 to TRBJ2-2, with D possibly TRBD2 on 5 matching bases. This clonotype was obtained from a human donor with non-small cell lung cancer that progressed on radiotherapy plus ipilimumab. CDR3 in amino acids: CASSLQRTGNTGELFF. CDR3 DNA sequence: TGTGCCAGCAGTTTACAGCGGACGGGGAACACCGGGGAGCTGTTTTTT.